This TCR beta chain came from a study of T cell responses to AZD1222 COVID-19 vaccine. Overall study results and limits: Spike-specific TCR breadth and depth rose after two AZD1222 doses.

The length of the CDR3 is 17 residues. V gave up 4 bases and J gave up 0 bases; unmatched junction bases: 10. Per germline, CDR1 MGHRA and CDR2 YSYEKL. Assay used: immunoSEQ multiplex PCR; TCRdb lists only in-frame clones, some missing. The sample consists of about 99,000 clones, roughly 87% of them appearing once. As to this clone: Its antigen is as yet unknown.

The genes are TRBV4-1 and TRBJ1-2, with TRBD1 matching 8 bases. The specimen was peripheral blood, collected on day 0 of AZD1222 vaccination. This clonotype was sampled from an adult in good health. For the CDR3, the DNA is TGCGCCAGCAGCCCGGTATCAGGGGGCCGAGCTAACTATGGCTACACCTTC. Translating it yields CASSPVSGGRANYGYTF.